This is a list of T cell receptor beta chains from one sample in a study of blood T cell repertoires in COVID-19. Measured with immunoSEQ multiplex PCR; TCRdb has only the in-frame clones, and not every one. The sample gives over 55,000 clones, roughly 80% of which show up once; roughly a tenth is in the top ten. Sequenced: peripheral blood. These receptors came from a man older than 75 with COVID-19, enrolled during active disease. The CDR3 runs from the conserved cysteine through the conserved F or W. A D gene is named only where the DNA matches it firmly. Size tells how often a clone was seen (once, few, many) or the class of an expanded clone, and some rows leave it out.

clone size: NA
V gene: TRBV28
D gene: NA
J gene: TRBJ1-2
CDR3 protein: CASSQRGGYTYGYTF
CDR3 DNA: TGTGCCAGCAGTCAAAGGGGGGGGTATACCTATGGCTACACCTTC

clone size: NA
V gene: TRBV21-1
D gene: NA
J gene: TRBJ1-2
CDR3 protein: CASSKGSPGQGARDYGYTF
CDR3 DNA: TGTGCCAGCAGCAAAGGGTCCCCCGGGCAGGGGGCTAGGGACTATGGCTACACCTTC

clone size: NA
V gene: TRBV7-9
D gene: TRBD2
J gene: TRBJ2-2
CDR3 protein: CASSTPVRDGRFGELFF
CDR3 DNA: TGTGCCAGCAGCACACCGGTCCGGGACGGGAGGTTCGGGGAGCTGTTTTTT

clone size: NA
V gene: TRBV27
D gene: NA
J gene: TRBJ2-2
CDR3 protein: CASTGRVYTGELFF
CDR3 DNA: TGTGCCAGCACGGGCAGGGTGTACACCGGGGAGCTGTTTTTT

clone size: NA
V gene: TRBV6-5
D gene: TRBD1
J gene: TRBJ1-1
CDR3 protein: CASIGRGRLTEAFF
CDR3 DNA: TGTGCCAGCATCGGCAGGGGGCGTTTGACTGAAGCTTTCTTT

clone size: NA
V gene: TRBV4-3
D gene: TRBD1
J gene: TRBJ1-1
CDR3 protein: CASSPRTGDDMNTEAFF
CDR3 DNA: TGCGCCAGCAGCCCGCGGACAGGGGACGACATGAACACTGAAGCTTTCTTT

clone size: NA
V gene: TRBV5-5
D gene: NA
J gene: TRBJ1-5
CDR3 protein: CASSLGQINQPQHF
CDR3 DNA: TGTGCCAGCAGCTTGGGACAGATCAATCAGCCCCAGCATTTT

clone size: NA
V gene: TRBV11-2
D gene: NA
J gene: TRBJ2-3
CDR3 protein: CASSLRAGEGDTQYF
CDR3 DNA: TGTGCCAGCAGCTTAAGGGCAGGGGAAGGGGATACGCAGTATTTT

clone size: NA
V gene: TRBV6-2/TRBV6-3
D gene: NA
J gene: TRBJ2-1
CDR3 protein: CASSFGHNEQFF
CDR3 DNA: TGTGCCAGCAGTTTTGGGCACAATGAGCAGTTCTTC

clone size: NA
V gene: TRBV7-2
D gene: TRBD1
J gene: TRBJ2-5
CDR3 protein: CASSSIVQGAGETQYF
CDR3 DNA: TGTGCCAGCAGCTCGATAGTCCAGGGGGCGGGGGAGACCCAGTACTTC

clone size: NA
V gene: TRBV4-3
D gene: TRBD2
J gene: TRBJ2-4
CDR3 protein: CASSPHVSGSGPKNIQYF
CDR3 DNA: TGCGCCAGCAGCCCCCACGTTAGCGGGAGCGGCCCCAAAAACATTCAGTACTTC

clone size: NA
V gene: TRBV7-2
D gene: NA
J gene: TRBJ2-7
CDR3 protein: CASSLVAGRYEQYF
CDR3 DNA: TGTGCCAGCAGCTTAGTTGCGGGGAGATACGAGCAGTACTTC

clone size: NA
V gene: TRBV27
D gene: TRBD1
J gene: TRBJ1-6
CDR3 protein: CASSREGTGSSPLHF
CDR3 DNA: TGTGCCAGCAGTCGGGAAGGGACAGGGAGCTCACCCCTCCACTTT

clone size: once
V gene: TRBV2
D gene: TRBD1
J gene: TRBJ1-5
CDR3 protein: CASSAGQGNQPQHF
CDR3 DNA: TGTGCCAGCAGTGCGGGACAGGGCAATCAGCCCCAGCATTTT

clone size: NA
V gene: TRBV6-2/TRBV6-3
D gene: NA
J gene: TRBJ2-1
CDR3 protein: CASSYEGPGYNEQFF
CDR3 DNA: TGTGCCAGCAGTTATGAAGGGCCAGGGTACAATGAGCAGTTCTTC

clone size: NA
V gene: TRBV19
D gene: TRBD1
J gene: TRBJ1-4
CDR3 protein: CASSIRGREKLFF
CDR3 DNA: TGTGCCAGTAGTATCAGGGGGCGAGAAAAACTGTTTTTT

clone size: NA
V gene: TRBV6-2/TRBV6-3
D gene: TRBD1
J gene: TRBJ1-6
CDR3 protein: CASSYMVGDSNSPLHF
CDR3 DNA: TGTGCCAGCAGTTATATGGTCGGGGACAGCAATTCACCCCTCCACTTT

clone size: once
V gene: TRBV6-2/TRBV6-3
D gene: TRBD1
J gene: TRBJ1-5
CDR3 protein: CASSRDRNQPQHF
CDR3 DNA: TGTGCCAGCAGTCGGGACAGAAATCAGCCCCAGCATTTT